This TCR beta chain was sequenced for a study of cytomegalovirus exposure and HLA in healthy donors. V lost 6 bases, J lost 5 bases, and 10 bases stayed unmatched. The CDR3 is 15 residues long. Germline CDR1 MDHEN, CDR2 SYDVKM. It was with 60 Vbeta and 13 Jbeta primers that the PCR ran. Under the authors' procedure: Among the unique TCR beta chains that a later analysis counted, about 85 million in all, roughly 11 million were shared. Generated by immunoSEQ multiplex PCR, the TCRdb table keeps only in-frame clones and is missing some. The V and J calls and clone size are taken from that table; D and trimming were inferred from the DNA. The sample shows under 200,000 clones, about 86% of them seen only once. A note on this clone: What it binds is not known.

Findings of the study overall: A few chains linked to CMV were shown in vitro to be specific for CMV antigens.

The clonotype originates from a man aged 40-49 years in good health and CMV-seropositive. The sample was PBMCs. V and J are TRBV28 and TRBJ2-5, with 9 bases identical to TRBD1. CDR3 loop: CASSGTGKAQETQYF. The CDR3 nucleotides are TGTGCCAGCAGCGGGACAGGGAAGGCGCAGGAGACCCAGTACTTC.